Each of the 8 T cell receptor beta chains below was sequenced from the same sample in a study of blood T cell repertoires in COVID-19 (TCRdb year 2020). Library method: the immunoSEQ multiplex PCR assay. TCRdb's version of the immuneACCESS table is confined to in-frame rearrangements and falls short of the full clone set. An unresolved V gene accounts for under half of the shortfall where checked; the remainder is of unknown origin. Here the sample has 200,000 to 300,000 clones; more than 70% occur a single time. The ten biggest clones cover 2% to 3% of the sample. The sample consisted of peripheral blood. The receptor source for this set is a woman in her fifties or sixties with acute or convalescent COVID-19.

The chain has TRBV5-4 and TRBJ2-1, with 7 bases identical to TRBD1. CDR1 is SGHNT, CDR2 YYREEE, per germline (reference sequence). Trimming removed 2 bases from V and 3 bases from J; junction bases left unmatched: 5. The CDR3 runs 15 residues. The CDR3 loop is CASSFRQGVYNEQFF. CDR3 in DNA: TGTGCCAGCAGCTTTCGGCAGGGGGTCTACAATGAGCAGTTCTTC.

The V gene is TRBV7-3, the J gene TRBJ1-3; TRBD1 aligns across 7 bases. The CDR3 covers 13 residues. The germline V gene has CDR1 SGHTA and CDR2 FQGTGA. The ends lost 5 bases at V and 4 bases at J; junction bases unmatched: 2. The CDR3 region is CASSMTGGNTIYF. The CDR3, as DNA: TGTGCCAGCAGCATGACAGGGGGAAACACCATATATTTT.

The chain combines TRBV27 with TRBJ2-1, with 7 bases identical to TRBD2. The CDR3 is 16 residues long. Germline V gene data show CDR1 as MNHEY and CDR2 as SMNVEV (reference sequence). With 0 bases clipped from V and 2 bases from J, the junction kept 4 bases outside the gene matches. The CDR3 coding sequence is TGTGCCAGCAGTTTATCTGCGGGAGTCGCCTACAATGAGCAGTTCTTC. Protein product: CASSLSAGVAYNEQFF.

The chain employs TRBV3-1 (or the pseudogene TRBV3-2) and TRBJ2-5, with TRBD2 identical over 8 bases. CDR1 and CDR2 from the germline V gene are LGHDT and YNNKEL (reference sequence). The CDR3 runs 17 residues. The V segment lost 5 bases and the J segment 4 bases; nucleotides outside the gene matches: 15. Written as DNA, the CDR3 is TGTGCCAGCAGCGGAAGACAAGCGGGAGTTGTTGCAGAGACCCAGTACTTC. It specifies CASSGRQAGVVAETQYF.

This clone was observed a single time. This chain connects TRBV5-4 to TRBJ2-7; TRBD2 might be the D (6 bases). CDR3 length equals 14 residues. Looked up from germline, CDR1 is SGHNT and CDR2 is YYREEE (reference sequence). V shed 2 bases and J shed 3 bases, with 12 bases lying between them. CDR3 sequence: CASSFGGFGYEQYF. The CDR3 DNA is TGTGCCAGCAGCTTCGGGGGTTTCGGCTACGAGCAGTACTTC.

The chain joins TRBV29-1 to TRBJ2-5; tentatively, D is TRBD2 (6 bases). There are 14 residues in the CDR3. Trimming pared 2 bases from V and 9 bases from J, leaving 19 bases between. Germline lookup yields CDR1 SQVTM and CDR2 ANQGSEA. The CDR3 region has the DNA TGCAGCGTTGAATATGGAGTCCTGCCTAGCGCCCAGTACTTC. Encoded protein: CSVEYGVLPSAQYF.

The genes are TRBV6-4 and TRBJ2-7; 8 bases map to TRBD1. Germline trimming cut 7 bases from V and 0 bases from J; bases unmatched to any gene: 11. The length of the CDR3 is 16 residues. Per the germline V gene, CDR1 is MRHNA and CDR2 is SNTAGT. CDR3 sequence: CASKKLRGTGSYEQYF. CDR3 bases: TGTGCCAGCAAAAAGCTCCGGGGGACAGGCTCCTACGAGCAGTACTTC.

The J gene is TRBJ1-4, the V gene TRBV25-1; a possible D gene is TRBD1 (5 bases). Germline-derived CDR1 and CDR2 are MGHDK and SYGVNS. The CDR3 totals 15 residues. V lost 1 base to trimming and J lost 8 bases, with 14 bases between them. The CDR3 region has the DNA TGTGCCAGCAGTGAATGGGGCAGGTCCGGGGAAAAACTGTTTTTT. This encodes CASSEWGRSGEKLFF.